This T cell receptor beta chain was documented in a study of T cells in Graves' hyperthyroidism and ophthalmopathy (dated by TCRdb to between 2018 and 2020). Study-wide context: Peripheral blood was collected at initial diagnosis, before any treatment. For training and testing, the 100 or so patients in the discovery cohort were randomly divided in a 7:3 ratio. After blood sampling, hyperthyroidism patients were treated with methimazole at a starting dose of 30 mg daily, and ophthalmopathy patients were treated with high-dose intravenous methylprednisolone. To identify TCR V-J signatures that set the groups apart, the researchers used a discovery cohort of 90 to 100 patients, made up of 43 with Graves' ophthalmopathy and about 59 with stable Graves' hyperthyroidism. The paper describes TCR Vbeta CDR3 sequencing of 135 peripheral blood samples, made up of 43 ophthalmopathy patients, over 70 hyperthyroidism patients and about 17 progressor patients. Prospective prediction of ophthalmopathy was tested in an independent validation cohort consisting of about 20 hyperthyroidism patients and approximately 16 patients who later progressed to ophthalmopathy. In roughly six Graves' hyperthyroidism patients, the study also compared T-cell repertoires from thyroid tissue with T-cell repertoires from blood. Results and caveats for the whole study, not just this receptor: In validation, the model predicted progression to ophthalmopathy a median of about 6.8 months before onset, with approximately 70% sensitivity and roughly 73% specificity. Sample size was not statistically predetermined, and investigators were not blinded to group allocation. A 13 V-J signature model separated ophthalmopathy from stable hyperthyroidism, with around 91% sensitivity and just under 84% specificity in cross-validation and 80%/75% in testing. Most expanded thyroid clonotypes (frequency above 0.001) were also detected in blood, suggesting blood repertoires may reflect thyroid immune responses.

Ophthalmopathy patients had moderately to severely active disease, with a Clinical Activity Score of 3 or more, a NOSPECS grade of 4 or more, and a disease duration of less than 3 months. Patients with uncontrolled infections, other autoimmune diseases, pregnancy or lactation were excluded. Diagnoses relied on clinical symptoms, serum thyroxine and TRAb, thyroid ultrasound and orbital computed tomography. Ficoll-Paque density gradient centrifugation was used to isolate PBMCs from about 9 ml of fresh peripheral blood. Total RNA was extracted using Trizol reagent, and RNA quality was assessed on an Agilent 2100 Bioanalyzer. V is cut by 2 bases and J by 7 bases, and the space between the germline ends is 15 bases. The CDR3 holds 14 amino acids from the cysteine to the phenylalanine. Kept here is only the CDR3 DNA, which spans 42 bases and is read in frame from base 1. Reading the germline V gene (reference sequence) gives CDR1 SEHNR and CDR2 FQNEAQ.

As for this clonotype: There is no known antigen for this receptor. Base-call qualities are not available, and no considerably larger clone is one nucleotide away.

Amplification of TCR beta CDR3 regions was carried out from RNA transcripts. A first-round RT-PCR of the TCR CDR3 used the HTBI primer set with the Qiagen OneStep RT-PCR kit. The libraries were constructed in a second round of multiplex PCR and then size-selected and purified. The libraries were sequenced on an Illumina HiSeq2000 using paired-end 100 bp reads. Per the original workflow: SOAPnuke was used to process the raw data, with reads discarded if the reads contained adapters or uncalled bases, had a mean Phred below 15, or lacked an exact constant-primer or identifier match. COPE v1.2.5 was used to merge high-quality paired reads, and clonotypes were defined as unique nucleotide sequences. Clonotypes were aligned to IMGT TRBV, TRBD and TRBJ reference segments using MiTCR v1.1. The analysis included only V-J combinations with a frequency above 0.0001, which together covered more than 98% of the repertoires. The TCS score was defined as the ratio of F50 (clonal expansion) to E x V (chaos), calculated using BLOSUM62-based TCRdist between CDR3 peptides within each V-J. Welch's t-statistics and random forest reduced roughly 500 V-J features to about 12, which were used in a naive Bayes classifier (R e1071). Starting from the raw public reads, TCRdb applied fastp trimming at Q25, assembled clones with MiXCR and retained in-frame beta chains. Identical CDR3 protein sequences are pooled into one entry, listed with their most common genes and DNA. The V and J calls were determined by TCRdb, not by the authors. For this sample the table gives 490,000 or so distinct CDR3 sequences, of which about 20% were detected only once. The ten largest clones add up to approximately 48% of the sample.

The chain is assembled from TRBV7-9 and TRBJ2-7; the D gene is unclear. This receptor was taken from a man aged 35 to 55 with Graves' ophthalmopathy. The source material was blood. The sequenced DNA: TGTGCCAGCAGCTTATCAGGCAGGTCTGGGGAGCAGTACTTC. Its translation reads: CASSLSGRSGEQYF.